Below, 12 T cell receptor beta chains from the same sample are listed, as sequenced in a study of graft-versus-host responses after intestinal transplantation. TCRdb's table, derived via immunoSEQ multiplex PCR, lists solely in-frame clones and lacks some. The table includes more than 90,000 clones, 80% to 95% detected once. The antigens of these receptors remain unknown. Sequencing used unstimulated CD8+ T cells sorted from spleen or lymph node cells, obtained before intestinal transplant. All receptors come from a human donor who received an intestinal transplant.

V usage is TRBV9 and J usage is TRBJ1-1; D remains unclear. The germline V and J ends were trimmed by 4 bases and 0 bases, with 7 bases remaining between them. CDR3 length equals 13 residues. Germline assignment: CDR1 SGDLS and CDR2 YYNGEE. CDR3 amino acids: CASSPDLNTEAFF. The CDR3 coding sequence is TGTGCCAGCAGCCCCGACTTGAACACTGAAGCTTTCTTT.

V gene TRBV2 combines with J gene TRBJ1-5, with 8 bases fitting TRBD1. The CDR3 totals 17 residues. Trimming at V came to 3 bases and at J to 6 bases, leaving 13 bases not matched to a gene. Germline values: CDR1 SNHLY, CDR2 FYNNEI. The CDR3 nucleotides read TGTGCCAGCAGTGAGAAGAGACCGGGACAGGACCTTCAGCCCCAGCATTTT. It yields the protein CASSEKRPGQDLQPQHF. Using reference TRBV2 and TRBJ1-5 for the parts outside the CDR3, the full variable domain is EPEVTQTPSHQVTQMGQEVILRCVPISNHLYFYWYRQILGQKVEFLVSFYNNEISEKSEIFDDQFSVERPDGSNFTLKIRSTKLEDSAMYFCASSEKRPGQDLQPQHFGDGTRLSIL.

The V and J genes are TRBV5-4 and TRBJ2-1, with TRBD1 identical over 8 bases. Trimming took 2 bases from V and 6 from J; bases not matched to a gene: 7. The CDR3 has 15 residues. Germline V gene sequence: CDR1 SGHNT, CDR2 YYREEE (reference sequence). The CDR3: CASSFDRGKGNEQFF. The CDR3, as DNA: TGTGCCAGCAGCTTCGACAGGGGCAAGGGCAATGAGCAGTTCTTC.

The genes are TRBV5-1 and TRBJ2-1; the match to TRBD1 covers 10 bases. Germline V gene lookup returns CDR1 SGHRS and CDR2 YFSETQ. This CDR3 is built from 15 residues. V was pared by 4 bases and J by 8 bases, with 9 bases of the junction left unmatched. The CDR3 sequence: CASSRPDRGSDEQFF. In nucleotides, the CDR3 is TGCGCCAGCAGCCGACCGGACAGGGGGTCCGATGAGCAGTTCTTC.

The chain is built from TRBV11-3 and TRBJ2-7, with 7 bases identical to TRBD2. The CDR3 runs 14 residues. J gave up 5 bases and V 1 base, and 5 bases lay outside the gene matches. Germline V gene lookup returns CDR1 SGHNT and CDR2 YENEEA. The CDR3 is CASSLASGVHEQYF. The CDR3 region has the DNA TGTGCCAGCAGCTTAGCCAGCGGGGTCCACGAGCAGTACTTC.

The chain is built from TRBV5-1 and TRBJ2-1; 13 nucleotides match TRBD2. This CDR3 contains 15 residues. From germline, CDR1 is SGHRS and CDR2 YFSETQ. V shed 0 bases, J shed 8 bases, and the junction held 2 bases outside the gene matches. The CDR3 here is CASSLELAGGDEQFF. The CDR3 coding sequence is TGCGCCAGCAGCTTGGAACTAGCGGGGGGGGATGAGCAGTTCTTC.

V is TRBV27 and J is TRBJ2-1, with TRBD1 matching 8 bases. Germline lookup yields CDR1 MNHEY and CDR2 SMNVEV (reference sequence). The CDR3 is 13 amino acids. Losses at the gene ends were 5 bases for V and 5 bases for J; bases not matched to a gene: 2. The CDR3 region is CASSLDRDNEQFF. DNA for the CDR3: TGTGCCAGCAGTCTGGACAGGGACAATGAGCAGTTCTTC.

V gene TRBV11-2 combines with J gene TRBJ1-5; D possibly corresponds to TRBD1 (5 bases). This CDR3 comprises 14 residues. From germline, CDR1 is SGHAT and CDR2 FQNNGV. The germline V and J ends were trimmed by 1 base and 11 bases, with 15 bases remaining between them. This CDR3 reads CASSLVDSGGAQHF. The CDR3 DNA sequence: TGTGCCAGCAGCTTAGTAGACTCCGGGGGTGCCCAGCATTTT.

V gene TRBV30 combines with J gene TRBJ2-7; tentatively, D is TRBD1 (6 bases). The ends were cut back, 2 bases at V and 0 bases at J, with 14 bases in the middle. Germline loops: CDR1 GTSNPN, CDR2 SVGIG (reference sequence). The CDR3 totals 15 residues. CDR3 sequence (DNA): TGTGCCTGGAGTTGGGGGCCGGTGAGCTCCTACGAGCAGTACTTC. It specifies CAWSWGPVSSYEQYF.

The chain recombines TRBV6-5 with TRBJ2-1, with TRBD2 matching 8 bases. Germline V CDR1 and CDR2: MNHEY, SVGAGI. The CDR3 length is 13 residues. V lost 8 bases and J lost 5; bases outside the gene matches: 5. This CDR3 is CASGLAFNNEQFF. CDR3 bases: TGTGCCAGCGGACTAGCCTTCAACAATGAGCAGTTCTTC.

The rearrangement joins TRBV27 to TRBJ2-6, with D unclear. Trimming removed 6 bases at V and 3 bases at J, with 6 bases between. Germline lookup yields CDR1 MNHEY and CDR2 SMNVEV (reference sequence). CDR3 length: 13 amino acids. CDR3 sequence: CASSFSGANVLTF. The CDR3 nucleotides read TGTGCCAGCAGCTTCAGTGGGGCCAACGTCCTGACTTTC.

This chain joins TRBV27 and TRBJ2-7; 8 nucleotides agree with TRBD2. V lost 5 bases to trimming and J lost 4 bases; unmatched junction nucleotides: 4. The CDR3 runs 13 residues. CDR1 is MNHEY and CDR2 is SMNVEV in the germline V gene (reference sequence). CDR3 nucleotide sequence: TGTGCCAGCAGTCCACGGGGGGGGTACGAGCAGTACTTC. Protein: CASSPRGGYEQYF.